Listed here are 18 T cell receptor beta chains from one sample, sequenced in a study of multiple sclerosis patients with progressive multifocal leukoencephalopathy. The time point was: before natalizumab initiation. The protocol was immunoSEQ multiplex PCR, while the TCRdb copy is restricted to in-frame clones and leaves out a portion. The sample has fewer than 35,000 clones; around nine tenths are singletons. Material for sequencing was PBMCs. The source of these receptors is a human donor with multiple sclerosis.

The chain couples TRBV4-3 to TRBJ2-7, with 11 bases fitting TRBD1. Unmatched junction bases numbered 5, after V lost 1 base and J lost 6 bases. Germline loops: CDR1 LGHNA, CDR2 YSLEER. There are 15 residues in the CDR3. The CDR3 coding sequence is TGCGCCAGCAGCCAAGTACGGGACAGGGGGGCCGAGCAGTACTTC. This encodes CASSQVRDRGAEQYF.

Here the CDR3 DNA reads TGTGCCAGTAGTAGACAGGATAGCAATCAGCCCCAGCATTTT. As protein: CASSRQDSNQPQHF. The chain carries TRBV19 and TRBJ1-5; possible D gene TRBD1, 6 bases. Germline V lookup: CDR1 LNHDA, CDR2 SQIVND (reference sequence). Trimming left V 4 bases short and J 0 bases short, with 7 bases between. This CDR3 has 14 amino acids.

The gene calls are TRBV7-2 and TRBJ2-7; a weak D match, TRBD2 (6 bases). Germline CDR1 reads SGHTA; CDR2 reads FQGNSA. V was clipped by 1 base and J by 2 bases, with 12 bases between them. The CDR3 is 15 amino acids. The chain's CDR3 is CASSLGLGRTYEQYF. CDR3 coding DNA: TGTGCCAGCAGCTTAGGTCTCGGGAGAACCTACGAGCAGTACTTC.

The count of this clone is one. The V and J genes are TRBV4-3 and TRBJ2-3; 15 nucleotides align to TRBD2. The germline V gene encodes CDR1 LGHNA and CDR2 YSLEER. The CDR3 spans 17 residues. Trimming removed 3 bases from V and 7 bases from J; junction bases left unmatched: 8. The CDR3 bases are TGCGCCAGCAGCCAGGAGGGACTAGCGGGAGGTGCAAATACGCAGTATTTT. It codes for CASSQEGLAGGANTQYF.

The J gene is TRBJ1-4, the V gene TRBV6-5, with D possibly matching TRBD1 (5 bases). Trimming removed 7 bases from V and 7 bases from J, with 19 bases in between. The CDR3 is made up of 15 amino acids. Germline assignment: CDR1 MNHEY and CDR2 SVGAGI. CDR3 DNA: TGTGCCAGCAAGGCTTCCGGGGGAGTGGGTGAAAAACTGTTTTTT. It is translated as CASKASGGVGEKLFF.

This chain connects TRBV5-1 to TRBJ1-2; no firm D call. This CDR3 contains 15 residues. Germline V gives CDR1 SGHRS, CDR2 YFSETQ. The ends were cut back, 2 bases at V and 6 bases at J, with 17 bases in the middle. The CDR3 loop reads CASSFSDPRRNGYTF. CDR3 sequence (DNA): TGCGCCAGCAGCTTTTCGGACCCTAGGAGAAATGGCTACACCTTC.

This clone was seen a few times. The chain uses TRBV6-6 and TRBJ2-2; 7 nucleotides agree with TRBD1. The germline CDR1 and CDR2 sequences are MNHNY and SVGAGI (reference sequence). The CDR3 has 16 amino acids. V shed 0 bases, J shed 4 bases, and the junction held 5 bases outside the gene matches. CDR3 sequence reads: CASSYSTDRATGELFF. DNA of the CDR3: TGTGCCAGCAGTTACTCGACAGACAGGGCCACCGGGGAGCTGTTTTTT.

The chain combines TRBV2 with TRBJ1-4; the match to TRBD1 covers 8 bases. The trim removed 8 bases at V and 7 bases at J, leaving 9 bases unmatched. The CDR3 has 14 amino acids. Germline lookup yields CDR1 SNHLY and CDR2 FYNNEI. The CDR3 region has the DNA TGTGCCAGCGGGGAGGACAGGGTCGCTGAAAAACTGTTTTTT. Translating gives CASGEDRVAEKLFF.

V and J are TRBV20-1 and TRBJ1-2, with 7 positions matching TRBD1. Germline CDR1 and CDR2: DFQATT and SNEGSKA (reference sequence). This CDR3 is 10 amino acids long. The V and J ends lost 5 bases and 7 bases, in that order; junction bases with no gene match: 1. In DNA, the CDR3 is TGCAGTGCTGACAGGGTTGGCTACACCTTC. It translates to CSADRVGYTF.

This chain uses TRBV27 with TRBJ1-5, with D unresolved. Deletions cut 2 bases from V and 1 base from J, with 15 bases between. Germline CDR1 is MNHEY and CDR2 is SMNVEV (reference sequence). The CDR3 spans 17 residues. CDR3 sequence (DNA): TGTGCCAGCAGTTTAGTGCGCGACGGTTGGAGCAATCAGCCCCAGCATTTT. Residues: CASSLVRDGWSNQPQHF.

The chain employs TRBV6-4 and TRBJ2-6; no clear D gene. V shed 3 bases and J shed 4 bases, with 7 bases lying between them. The CDR3 has 14 residues. Per the germline V gene, CDR1 is MRHNA and CDR2 is SNTAGT. This CDR3 reads CASSETSGANVLTF. In nucleotides, the CDR3 is TGTGCCAGCAGTGAAACGTCGGGGGCCAACGTCCTGACTTTC.

This clone has more than one count but fewer than ten. The V gene is TRBV5-1, the J gene TRBJ2-3; 7 nucleotides match TRBD2. V lost 4 bases and J lost 6; bases outside the gene matches: 5. This CDR3 region has 13 residues. Germline CDR1 is SGHRS and CDR2 is YFSETQ. The CDR3 region is CASSMGGTDTQYF. The CDR3, as DNA: TGCGCCAGCAGCATGGGGGGGACGGATACGCAGTATTTT.

The gene calls are TRBV10-3 and TRBJ1-2; D not resolved. This CDR3 has 11 residues. Germline CDR1 is ENHRY and CDR2 is SYGVKD. V lost 10 bases and J 13 bases, leaving 19 bases between the germline ends. The DNA of the CDR3 is TGTGCCACCCAATCCCCGCAATTTAGCACCTTC. Protein sequence: CATQSPQFSTF.

The gene calls are TRBV21-1 and TRBJ2-7; TRBD2 is taken as the D call from the table, unchecked against the DNA. TRBV21-1 is termed a pseudogene. The CDR3 spans 17 residues. DNA for the CDR3: TGTGCCAGCAGCAAATTGGGTAGCGGGAGCGCCCACGACGAGCAGTACTTC. This gives the protein CASSKLGSGSAHDEQYF.

The rearrangement uses TRBV9 and TRBJ1-5; tentatively, D is TRBD1 (5 bases). V was clipped by 4 bases and J by 0 bases, with 14 bases between them. The CDR3 spans 16 residues. Germline assignment: CDR1 SGDLS and CDR2 YYNGEE. CDR3 amino acids: CASSPHEGPSNQPQHF. For the CDR3, the DNA is TGTGCCAGCAGCCCCCACGAGGGGCCTAGCAATCAGCCCCAGCATTTT. The whole variable domain, filled in from reference TRBV9 and TRBJ1-5, reads DSGVTQTPKHLITATGQRVTLRCSPRSGDLSVYWYQQSLDQGLQFLIQYYNGEERAKGNILERFSAQQFPDLHSELNLSSLELGDSALYFCASSPHEGPSNQPQHFGDGTRLSIL.

The chain employs TRBV28 and TRBJ1-5; D not resolved. Trimming shortened V by 4 bases and J by 3 bases, and 10 bases separated the two germline ends. Germline CDR1 and CDR2: MDHEN and SYDVKM. The CDR3 totals 14 residues. In nucleotides, the CDR3 is TGTGCCAGCAGTTCCGCAAATACCAATCAGCCCCAGCATTTT. It specifies CASSSANTNQPQHF.

The chain recombines TRBV28 with TRBJ1-5; 9 bases agree with TRBD1. Germline-derived CDR1 and CDR2 are MDHEN and SYDVKM. Trimming cost V 3 bases and J 6 bases; bases outside gene matches: 6. This CDR3 has 15 amino acids. The CDR3 nucleotides read TGTGCCAGCAGTTTGTGGACAGGGGAGTTTCAGCCCCAGCATTTT. Translated: CASSLWTGEFQPQHF.

V is TRBV9 and J is TRBJ2-7, with D possibly matching TRBD2 (5 bases). This CDR3 spans 17 amino acids. Per the germline V gene, CDR1 is SGDLS and CDR2 is YYNGEE. Deletions cut 3 bases from V and 4 bases from J, with 23 bases between. The CDR3 reads CASSAEVRSRSVYEQYF. The CDR3, as DNA: TGTGCCAGCAGCGCGGAGGTCCGATCGAGGTCGGTGTACGAGCAGTACTTC.